The T cell receptor (beta chain) described here comes from a study of blood T cell repertoires in COVID-19. Study in general: Samples representing acute and convalescent COVID-19 were sourced from the United States, Italy and Spain. From T cells, B-cell-depleted T cells, or PBMCs came the material, which was cDNA or gDNA.

The germline V and J ends were trimmed by 4 bases and 0 bases, with 12 bases remaining between them. Per the germline V gene, CDR1 is MNHNY and CDR2 is SVGAGI (reference sequence). The CDR3 spans 16 residues. In the original processing: Researchers report that nucleated cell counts were estimated from reference gene primer amplification. The table came from immunoSEQ multiplex PCR; TCRdb's copy has only in-frame clones and leaves some out. The V and J calls and the clone size are those of that table, but D and trimming were determined from the DNA. The sample holds about 180,000 clones, about 91% seen once.

The material sequenced was peripheral blood. The origin of this receptor is a woman younger than 45 with acute or convalescent COVID-19. This chain links TRBV6-6 with TRBJ1-4, with D uncertain. CDR3 sequence reads: CASSLPATATNEKLFF. The DNA of the CDR3 is TGTGCCAGCAGTTTACCAGCGACCGCAACTAATGAAAAACTGTTTTTT.